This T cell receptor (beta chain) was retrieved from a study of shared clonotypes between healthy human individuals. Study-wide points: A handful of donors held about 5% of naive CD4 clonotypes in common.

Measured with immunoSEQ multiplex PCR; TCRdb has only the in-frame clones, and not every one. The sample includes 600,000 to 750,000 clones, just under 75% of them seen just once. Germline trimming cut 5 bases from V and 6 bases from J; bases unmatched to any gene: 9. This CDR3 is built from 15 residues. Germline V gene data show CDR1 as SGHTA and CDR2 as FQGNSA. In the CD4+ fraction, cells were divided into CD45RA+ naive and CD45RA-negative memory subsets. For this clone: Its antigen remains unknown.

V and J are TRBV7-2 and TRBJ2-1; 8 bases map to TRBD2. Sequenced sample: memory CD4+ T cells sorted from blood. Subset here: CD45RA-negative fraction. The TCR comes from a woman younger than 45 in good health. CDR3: CASSAGLEIANEQFF. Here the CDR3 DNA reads TGTGCCAGCAGCGCGGGACTAGAGATTGCCAATGAGCAGTTCTTC.